These T cell receptor beta chains were read from a single sample in a study of blood T cell repertoires in COVID-19. Here immunoSEQ multiplex PCR was the method, and the copy in TCRdb shows in-frame clones only, minus some. The table lists around 220,000 clones, about nine tenths of them singletons, with about 6.9% in the top ten. What was sequenced was PBMCs or T cells enriched from blood (not recorded which). These receptors all come from a woman under 40 with acute COVID-19. The CDR3 runs from the conserved cysteine through the conserved F or W. The D gene is left open where the match is weak. Expanded clones are given a class, and other clones once, few, many or no size at all.

TRBV6-5	TRBJ1-2	NA	NA	15	CASRPLGREKIGYTF	TGTGCCAGCAGACCCTTGGGGAGGGAGAAAATTGGCTACACCTTC
TRBV9	TRBJ2-5	NA	NA	15	CASSVEGNGGETQYF	TGTGCCAGCAGCGTAGAGGGAAACGGGGGAGAGACCCAGTACTTC
TRBV6-5	TRBJ2-7	NA	TRBD2	13	CASQMTSGYEQYF	TGTGCCAGTCAAATGACTAGCGGTTACGAGCAGTACTTC
TRBV19	TRBJ1-2	NA	TRBD1	14	CASRSRGENYGYTF	TGTGCCAGTAGATCCAGGGGGGAGAACTATGGCTACACCTTC
TRBV5-1	TRBJ2-1	once	TRBD1	16	CASSANRGGPYNEQFF	TGCGCCAGCAGCGCCAACAGGGGTGGGCCTTACAATGAGCAGTTCTTC
TRBV4-3	TRBJ1-4	NA	TRBD1	15	CASSQRTGLNEKLFF	TGCGCCAGCAGCCAGCGGACAGGCCTTAATGAAAAACTGTTTTTT
TRBV4-1	TRBJ1-1	NA	NA	16	CASSRISTGLNTEAFF	TGCGCCAGCAGCCGAATTTCGACAGGACTGAACACTGAAGCTTTCTTT
TRBV18	TRBJ1-1	NA	TRBD1	14	CASSPVGGQPEAFF	TGTGCCAGCTCACCAGTAGGGGGACAGCCTGAAGCTTTCTTT
TRBV7-6	TRBJ2-1	NA	TRBD2	16	CASSSIAGGLSNEQFF	TGTGCCAGCAGCTCAATAGCGGGGGGGCTTTCAAATGAGCAGTTCTTC
TRBV11-2	TRBJ1-6	NA	TRBD1	15	CASSWRGQNNSPLHF	TGTGCCAGCTCATGGAGGGGACAGAATAATTCACCCCTCCACTTT
TRBV7-8	TRBJ1-3	NA	NA	15	CASSSTGPSGNTIYF	TGTGCCAGCAGCTCGACAGGTCCCTCTGGAAACACCATATATTTT
TRBV27	TRBJ2-5	NA	NA	14	CASTQFMGTGTQYF	TGTGCCAGCACCCAGTTTATGGGCACCGGGACCCAGTACTTC
TRBV6-1	TRBJ2-2	NA	TRBD2	18	CASSEEGLATDYTGELFF	TGTGCCAGCAGTGAAGAGGGACTAGCAACAGACTACACCGGGGAGCTGTTTTTT
TRBV19	TRBJ1-1	many	NA	13	CASGSTENTEAFF	TGTGCCAGTGGGTCGACAGAGAACACTGAAGCTTTCTTT
TRBV2	TRBJ2-2	once	NA	15	CASSDRGSVGGELFF	TGTGCCAGCAGTGATCGCGGGTCCGTGGGCGGGGAGCTGTTTTTT
TRBV7-9	TRBJ2-7	NA	NA	14	CASSPLDRAGEQYF	TGTGCCAGCAGCCCCCTCGACAGGGCGGGGGAGCAGTACTTC
TRBV3-1/TRBV3-2	TRBJ2-3	NA	NA	14	CASSQGGNLDTQYF	TGTGCCAGCAGCCAAGGCGGGAATCTGGATACGCAGTATTTT
TRBV29-1	TRBJ2-3	NA	NA	13	CSVVGGATDTQYF	TGCAGCGTTGTTGGCGGGGCCACAGATACGCAGTATTTT
TRBV28	TRBJ1-5	NA	NA	12	CASTPPSQPQHF	TGTGCCAGCACCCCCCCCAGTCAGCCCCAGCATTTT
TRBV20-1	TRBJ2-3	NA	TRBD2	14	CSASLAGAGDTQYF	TGCAGTGCTAGTCTAGCGGGAGCTGGAGATACGCAGTATTTT
TRBV10-3	TRBJ2-5	NA	NA	15	CAISGVTGLQETQYF	TGTGCCATCAGTGGGGTGACAGGCCTTCAAGAGACCCAGTACTTC